One sample yielded the 3 T cell receptor beta chains listed below, sequenced in a study of cytomegalovirus exposure and HLA in healthy donors. Primers: 60 Vbeta forward and 13 Jbeta reverse. Assay used: immunoSEQ multiplex PCR; TCRdb lists only in-frame clones, some missing. The sample has roughly 130,000 clones; approximately 72% are singletons. The source material was PBMCs. All receptors derive from a human donor in good health.

The chain couples TRBV5-8 to TRBJ1-5; 9 nucleotides match TRBD1. Germline assignment: CDR1 SGHTS and CDR2 YDEGEE. Trimming removed 4 bases from V and 3 bases from J; junction bases left unmatched: 5. There are 15 residues in the CDR3. CDR3 protein: CASSGGTGNNQPQHF. The CDR3 region has the DNA TGTGCCAGCAGCGGGGGGACAGGGAACAATCAGCCCCAGCATTTT.

This clone appeared once. The chain is built from TRBV10-1 and TRBJ2-1, with 11 nucleotides matching TRBD2. Germline V gene sequence: CDR1 WNHNN, CDR2 SYGVQD (reference sequence). This CDR3 spans 15 amino acids. After removal of 6 bases from V and 7 bases from J, the junction contained 8 bases not matched to a gene. The CDR3 DNA sequence: TGCGCCAGCAGCCTTAGCGGGAGGGCCCGAAATGAGCAGTTCTTC. Protein product: CASSLSGRARNEQFF.

This sequence joins TRBV2 and TRBJ2-3; TRBD2 is a possible D gene (5 bases). The CDR3 extends over 15 amino acids. Trimming stripped 4 bases from V and 2 bases from J, with 13 bases between. Germline CDR1 and CDR2: SNHLY and FYNNEI. Here the CDR3 reads CASSGWRAVTDTQYF. The CDR3 DNA follows: TGTGCCAGCAGTGGTTGGCGGGCCGTCACAGATACGCAGTATTTT.